A single sample is the source of the 22 T cell receptor beta chains below, sequenced in a study of blood T cell repertoires in COVID-19. Assay used: immunoSEQ multiplex PCR; TCRdb lists only in-frame clones, some missing. This sample yields just over 250,000 clones, of which over 80% are seen a single time; about a tenth belongs to the top ten. Material for sequencing was peripheral blood. These TCRs come from a woman aged 65 to 85 with COVID-19, enrolled during active disease.

The rearrangement joins TRBV6-5 to TRBJ1-2, with D possibly TRBD1 on 5 matching bases. Germline lookup yields CDR1 MNHEY and CDR2 SVGAGI. With 2 bases removed from V and 2 bases from J, the gap between germline ends came to 9 bases. This CDR3 contains 14 residues. The CDR3 DNA follows: TGTGCCAGCAGTTACGGGGCGGTGAACTATGGCTACACCTTC. Its protein is CASSYGAVNYGYTF.

The chain uses TRBV18 and TRBJ1-5, with TRBD1 matching over 7 bases. This CDR3 region has 19 residues. With V trimmed by 1 base and J by 0 bases, 12 bases remained unmatched. Germline V gives CDR1 KGHSH, CDR2 LQKENI. CDR3 amino acids: CASSPRPTGQLNSNQPQHF. Here the CDR3 DNA reads TGTGCCAGCTCACCACGTCCAACGGGACAGCTGAATAGCAATCAGCCCCAGCATTTT.

The V gene is TRBV19, the J gene TRBJ1-1; D call uncertain. V gave up 6 bases and J gave up 8 bases, with 7 bases separating them. The germline V gene encodes CDR1 LNHDA and CDR2 SQIVND (reference sequence). The length of the CDR3 is 10 residues. DNA for the CDR3: TGTGCCAGTAGACGGGGAGAAGCTTTCTTT. It codes for CASRRGEAFF.

V gene TRBV19 combines with J gene TRBJ2-7, with 9 nucleotides matching TRBD2. V was clipped by 4 bases and J by 2 bases; unmatched bases: 12. The CDR3 sequence is 17 residues long. CDR1 and CDR2 from the germline V gene are LNHDA and SQIVND (reference sequence). In nucleotides, the CDR3 is TGTGCCAGTAGTAGAACATTAGCGGGAGTTGAGACCTACGAGCAGTACTTC. It encodes CASSRTLAGVETYEQYF.

V usage is TRBV24-1 and J usage is TRBJ2-2, with 9 bases matching TRBD1. CDR3 length: 14 amino acids. V shed 7 bases and J 4 bases; nucleotides not matched to a gene: 3. Germline-derived CDR1 and CDR2 are KGHDR and SFDVKD. CDR3 protein: CATRTGGATGELFF. For the CDR3, the DNA is TGTGCCACCAGGACAGGGGGTGCCACCGGGGAGCTGTTTTTT.

This chain links TRBV6-2 or TRBV6-3 with TRBJ2-4; no clear D. The CDR3 length is 16 residues. CDR1 is MNHEY, CDR2 SVGEGT, per germline. V lost 5 bases and J 2 bases, leaving 16 bases between the germline ends. The CDR3 sequence: CASSQKLYPTKNIQYF. DNA for the CDR3: TGTGCCAGCAGTCAAAAGCTTTACCCCACCAAAAACATTCAGTACTTC.

This chain connects TRBV6-4 to TRBJ1-1; the D gene is possibly TRBD1 (6 bases). CDR1 is MRHNA, CDR2 SNTAGT, per germline. Between the trimmed V and J ends, which lost 7 bases and 0 bases, there was a span of 12 bases. There are 14 residues in the CDR3. CDR3 sequence reads: CASKGQFMNTEAFF. Written as DNA, the CDR3 is TGTGCCAGCAAAGGACAGTTTATGAACACTGAAGCTTTCTTT.

V is TRBV3-1 (or the pseudogene TRBV3-2) and J is TRBJ2-2; D might be TRBD1 (6 bases). The CDR3 totals 16 residues. CDR1 is LGHDT and CDR2 is YNNKEL in the germline V gene (reference sequence). Between the trimmed V and J ends, which lost 3 bases and 1 base, there was a span of 12 bases. The CDR3 coding sequence is TGTGCCAGCAGCCAGTGGGGGCAGGGGAACACCGGGGAGCTGTTTTTT. This codes for CASSQWGQGNTGELFF.

As for this clone: One junction end does not reproduce the germline sequence, and a read error may be involved. The chain has TRBV27 and TRBJ1-1, with unresolved D. Per the germline V gene, CDR1 is MNHEY and CDR2 is SMNVEV (reference sequence). There are 16 residues in the CDR3. The CDR3 DNA follows: TGTGCCAGCACTTTAAATCCGAGCCCCGGAGGCACTGAAGCTTTCTTT. This codes for CASTLNPSPGGTEAFF.

The V gene is TRBV30, the J gene TRBJ1-5; D uncertain. This CDR3 comprises 12 residues. Germline assignment: CDR1 GTSNPN and CDR2 SVGIG (reference sequence). Trimming took 2 bases from V and 1 from J, leaving 3 bases between them. The DNA of the CDR3 is TGTGCCTGGAGTTCAAGCAATCAGCCCCAGCATTTT. Translating it yields CAWSSSNQPQHF.

The chain joins TRBV6-5 to TRBJ1-3; the D gene is possibly TRBD1 (5 bases). V was trimmed by 6 bases and J by 0 bases, leaving 6 bases between them. Germline CDR1 MNHEY, CDR2 SVGAGI. The CDR3 spans 13 residues. CDR3 sequence reads: CASSRVSGNTIYF. DNA for the CDR3: TGTGCCAGCAGCAGGGTCTCTGGAAACACCATATATTTT.

This chain links TRBV7-3 with TRBJ1-2, with 11 bases matching TRBD1. The ends lost 5 bases at V and 3 bases at J; junction bases unmatched: 8. Looked up from germline, CDR1 is SGHTA and CDR2 is FQGTGA. This CDR3 comprises 16 residues. The CDR3 is CASSPQGQGVDYGYTF. The DNA for the CDR3 is TGTGCCAGCAGCCCGCAGGGACAGGGGGTAGACTATGGCTACACCTTC.

V gene TRBV19 combines with J gene TRBJ1-2; D is undetermined. V was cut by 3 bases and J by 0 bases, with 17 bases left in between. The germline V gene encodes CDR1 LNHDA and CDR2 SQIVND (reference sequence). The CDR3 consists of 17 residues. Here the CDR3 DNA reads TGTGCCAGTAGTATCCCCGGGAGCGGCCTAGCTAACTATGGCTACACCTTC. It encodes CASSIPGSGLANYGYTF.

This chain connects TRBV7-2 to TRBJ2-7, with TRBD2 matching over 9 bases. This CDR3 is 14 amino acids long. The germline CDR1 and CDR2 sequences are SGHTA and FQGNSA. After removal of 2 bases from V and 6 bases from J, the junction contained 5 bases not matched to a gene. The CDR3 region is CASSLRREGPEQYF. DNA for the CDR3: TGTGCCAGCAGCTTAAGGCGGGAGGGCCCCGAGCAGTACTTC.

This chain's CDR3 is CASKKAGAETQYF. CDR3 nucleotide sequence: TGTGCCAGCAAGAAGGCGGGGGCAGAGACCCAGTACTTC. This chain joins TRBV12-3 or TRBV12-4 and TRBJ2-5, with D perhaps matching TRBD2 (7 bases). V was clipped by 7 bases and J by 4 bases, with 13 bases between them. There are 13 residues in the CDR3.

The chain links TRBV28 to TRBJ1-5; D possibly corresponds to TRBD1 (6 bases). With 6 bases removed from V and 2 bases from J, the gap between germline ends came to 14 bases. The CDR3 runs 15 residues. Germline CDR1 reads MDHEN; CDR2 reads SYDVKM. CDR3: CASRMGGRGNQPQHF. Written as DNA, the CDR3 is TGTGCCAGCAGGATGGGGGGGCGCGGCAATCAGCCCCAGCATTTT.

The rearrangement joins TRBV30 to TRBJ1-6; 7 positions match TRBD1. Trimming at V came to 7 bases and at J to 8 bases, leaving 5 bases not matched to a gene. Germline V gene lookup returns CDR1 GTSNPN and CDR2 SVGIG (reference sequence). The CDR3 contains 12 residues. The CDR3 DNA reads TGTGCCTTCGGACAGGTTTATTCACCCCTCCACTTT. Translating gives CAFGQVYSPLHF.

This clone was seen once. The V and J genes are TRBV7-8 and TRBJ1-3, with a weak D call TRBD1 (5 bases). Trimming stripped 5 bases from V and 3 bases from J, with 14 bases between. The CDR3 covers 15 residues. Germline V gives CDR1 SGHVS, CDR2 FQNEAQ. Here the CDR3 reads CASSLRGGLGNTIYF. Written as DNA, the CDR3 is TGTGCCAGCAGCCTCCGGGGGGGTCTTGGAAACACCATATATTTT.

This clone appeared once. The chain is built from TRBV5-8 and TRBJ1-2, with 8 bases that match TRBD1. In germline, CDR1 is SGHTS, CDR2 YDEGEE. Trimming took 2 bases from V and 2 from J; bases not matched to a gene: 5. The CDR3 contains 15 residues. Here the CDR3 DNA reads TGTGCCAGCAGCTTCGACAGGGGTCTCAACTATGGCTACACCTTC. As protein: CASSFDRGLNYGYTF.

The genes are TRBV28 and TRBJ1-5; 7 bases map to TRBD1. The CDR3 has 17 residues. J was trimmed by 2 bases and V by 7 bases; bases with no gene match: 14. The V gene's germline CDR1 is MDHEN and CDR2 SYDVKM. CDR3 residues: CASTQSEGALGNQPQHF. Here the CDR3 DNA reads TGTGCCAGCACCCAGTCTGAGGGGGCTTTGGGCAATCAGCCCCAGCATTTT.

J is TRBJ2-7 and V is TRBV30; 14 positions match TRBD2. Per germline, CDR1 GTSNPN and CDR2 SVGIG (reference sequence). V gave up 3 bases and J gave up 2 bases; unmatched junction bases: 6. The CDR3 has 16 amino acids. CDR3 bases: TGTGCCTGGAGCGACACGGGACTAGCGGGAGCCTACGAGCAGTACTTC. Its protein product is CAWSDTGLAGAYEQYF.

The chain couples TRBV15 to TRBJ2-1, with TRBD2 matching over 14 bases. J lost 9 bases, V lost 5 bases, and 9 bases had no gene match. The CDR3 spans 16 residues. Germline CDR1 and CDR2: LNHNV and YYDKDF (reference sequence). The CDR3 loop reads CATSDTTSGRAVEQFF. The CDR3 coding sequence is TGTGCCACCAGCGACACGACTAGCGGGAGGGCTGTTGAGCAGTTCTTC.